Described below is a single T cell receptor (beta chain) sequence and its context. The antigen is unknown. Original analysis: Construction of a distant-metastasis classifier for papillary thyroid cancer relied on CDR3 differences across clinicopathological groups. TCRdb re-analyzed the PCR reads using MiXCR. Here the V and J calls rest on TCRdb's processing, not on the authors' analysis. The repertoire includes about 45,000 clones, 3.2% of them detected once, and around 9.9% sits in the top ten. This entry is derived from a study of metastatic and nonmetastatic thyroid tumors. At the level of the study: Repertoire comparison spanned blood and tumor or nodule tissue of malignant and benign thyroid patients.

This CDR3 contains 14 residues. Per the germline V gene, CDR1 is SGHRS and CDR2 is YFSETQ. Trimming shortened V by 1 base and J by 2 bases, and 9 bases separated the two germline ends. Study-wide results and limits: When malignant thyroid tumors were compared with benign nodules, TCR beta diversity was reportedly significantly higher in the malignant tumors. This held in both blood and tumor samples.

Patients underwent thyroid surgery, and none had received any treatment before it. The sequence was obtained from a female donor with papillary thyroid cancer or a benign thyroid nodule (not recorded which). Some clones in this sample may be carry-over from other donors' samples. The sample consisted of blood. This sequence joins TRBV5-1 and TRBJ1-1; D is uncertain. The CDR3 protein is CASSLSQVNTEAFF. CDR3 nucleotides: TGCGCCAGCAGCTTGAGTCAGGTAAACACTGAAGCTTTCTTT.